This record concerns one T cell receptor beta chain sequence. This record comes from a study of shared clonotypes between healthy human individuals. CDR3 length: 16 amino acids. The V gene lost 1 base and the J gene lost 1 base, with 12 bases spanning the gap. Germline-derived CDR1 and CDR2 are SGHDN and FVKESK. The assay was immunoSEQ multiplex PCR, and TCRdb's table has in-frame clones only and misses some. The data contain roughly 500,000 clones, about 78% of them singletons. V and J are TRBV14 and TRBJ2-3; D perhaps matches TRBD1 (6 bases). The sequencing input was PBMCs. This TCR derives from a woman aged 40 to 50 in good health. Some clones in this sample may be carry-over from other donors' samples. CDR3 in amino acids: CASSQATGWGTDTQYF. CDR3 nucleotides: TGTGCCAGCAGCCAAGCAACAGGGTGGGGCACAGATACGCAGTATTTT. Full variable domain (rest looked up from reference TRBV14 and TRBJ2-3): EAGVTQFPSHSVIEKGQTVTLRCDPISGHDNLYWYRRVMGKEIKFLLHFVKESKQDESGMPNNRFLAERTGGTYSTLKVQPAELEDSGVYFCASSQATGWGTDTQYFGPGTRLTVL.